The entry that follows covers one T cell receptor (beta chain) sequence. Vbeta (60) and Jbeta (13) primers were used in the PCR. Profiling relied on immunoSEQ multiplex PCR, and the TCRdb table lists in-frame clones only, not all of them. Among 85,000 to 130,000 clones listed, around 80% were seen once. The sample belongs to a study of cytomegalovirus exposure and HLA in healthy donors. With 4 bases removed from V and 5 bases from J, the gap between germline ends came to 12 bases. The germline V gene encodes CDR1 SGHNT and CDR2 YYREEE (reference sequence). The CDR3 is made up of 13 amino acids. The specimen was PBMCs. The gene calls are TRBV5-4 and TRBJ1-1; D uncertain. The sequence was collected from a woman under 30 in good health and CMV-seronegative. The CDR3 region is CASSTQRGTEAFF. The CDR3 DNA follows: TGTGCCAGCAGCACTCAACGGGGAACTGAAGCTTTCTTT.